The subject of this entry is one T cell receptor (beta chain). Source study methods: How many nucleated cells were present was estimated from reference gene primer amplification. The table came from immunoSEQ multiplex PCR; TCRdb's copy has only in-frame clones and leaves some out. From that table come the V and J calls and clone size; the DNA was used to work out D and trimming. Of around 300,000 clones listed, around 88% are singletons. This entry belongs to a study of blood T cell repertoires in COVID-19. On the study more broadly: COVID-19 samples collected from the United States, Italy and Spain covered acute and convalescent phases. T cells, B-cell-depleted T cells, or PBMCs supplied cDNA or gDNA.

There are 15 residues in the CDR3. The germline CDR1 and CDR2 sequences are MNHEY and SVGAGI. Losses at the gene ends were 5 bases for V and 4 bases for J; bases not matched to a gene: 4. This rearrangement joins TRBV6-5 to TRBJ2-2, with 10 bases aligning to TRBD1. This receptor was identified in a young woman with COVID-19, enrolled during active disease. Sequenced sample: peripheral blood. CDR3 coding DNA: TGTGCCAGCAGTCAGGACAGGGGGACCACCGGGGAGCTGTTTTTT. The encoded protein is CASSQDRGTTGELFF.